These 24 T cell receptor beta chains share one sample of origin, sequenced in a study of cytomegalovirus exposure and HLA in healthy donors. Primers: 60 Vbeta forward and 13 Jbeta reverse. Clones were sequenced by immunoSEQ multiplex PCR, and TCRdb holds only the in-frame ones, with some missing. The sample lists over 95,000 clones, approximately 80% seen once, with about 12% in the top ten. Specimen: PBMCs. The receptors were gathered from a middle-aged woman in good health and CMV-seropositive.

The CDR3 DNA reads as TGTGCCAGATGGGGGGGCACTGAAGCTTTCTTT. Translated, it gives CARWGGTEAFF. The V gene is TRBV25-1, the J gene TRBJ1-1, with D perhaps matching TRBD1 (5 bases). With 9 bases removed from V and 4 bases from J, the gap between germline ends came to 9 bases. Germline values: CDR1 MGHDK, CDR2 SYGVNS. The CDR3 has 11 residues.

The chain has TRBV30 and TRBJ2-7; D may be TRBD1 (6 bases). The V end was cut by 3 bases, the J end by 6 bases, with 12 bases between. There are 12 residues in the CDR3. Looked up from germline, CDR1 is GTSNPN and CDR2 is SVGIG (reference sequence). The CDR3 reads CAWRGGSTEQYF. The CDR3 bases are TGTGCCTGGAGAGGGGGTTCGACCGAGCAGTACTTC.

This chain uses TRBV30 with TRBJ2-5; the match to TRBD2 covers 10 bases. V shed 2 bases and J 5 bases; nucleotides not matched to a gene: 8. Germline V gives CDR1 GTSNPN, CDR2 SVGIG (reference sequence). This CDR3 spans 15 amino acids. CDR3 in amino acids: CAWSPLAGAAETQYF. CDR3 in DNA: TGTGCCTGGAGTCCCCTAGCGGGGGCGGCGGAGACCCAGTACTTC.

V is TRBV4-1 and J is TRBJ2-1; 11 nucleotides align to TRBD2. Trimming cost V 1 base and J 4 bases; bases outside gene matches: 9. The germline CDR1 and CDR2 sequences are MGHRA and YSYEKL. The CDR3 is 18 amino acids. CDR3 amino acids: CASSQGGSGGDRYNEQFF. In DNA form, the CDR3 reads TGCGCCAGCAGCCAAGGGGGTAGCGGGGGGGATAGATACAATGAGCAGTTCTTC.

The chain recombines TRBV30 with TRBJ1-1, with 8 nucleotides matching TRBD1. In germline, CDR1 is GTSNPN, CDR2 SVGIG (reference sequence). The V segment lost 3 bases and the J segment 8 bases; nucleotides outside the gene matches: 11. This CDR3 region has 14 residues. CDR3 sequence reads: CAWRIQGGAREAFF. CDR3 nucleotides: TGTGCCTGGAGGATACAGGGGGGGGCCAGGGAAGCTTTCTTT.

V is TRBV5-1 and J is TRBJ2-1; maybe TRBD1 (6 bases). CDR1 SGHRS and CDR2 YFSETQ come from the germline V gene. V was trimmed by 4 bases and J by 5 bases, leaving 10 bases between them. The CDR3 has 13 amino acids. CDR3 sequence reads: CASSLTGNNEQFF. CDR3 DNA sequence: TGCGCCAGCAGCCTCACAGGGAACAATGAGCAGTTCTTC.

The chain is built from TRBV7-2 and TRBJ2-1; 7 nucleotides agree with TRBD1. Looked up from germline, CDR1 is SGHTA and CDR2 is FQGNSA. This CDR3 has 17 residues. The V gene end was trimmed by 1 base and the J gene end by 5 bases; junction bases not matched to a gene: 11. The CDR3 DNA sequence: TGTGCCAGCAGCTTAGGCAGGTTTGAGGGACAGAACAATGAGCAGTTCTTC. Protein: CASSLGRFEGQNNEQFF.

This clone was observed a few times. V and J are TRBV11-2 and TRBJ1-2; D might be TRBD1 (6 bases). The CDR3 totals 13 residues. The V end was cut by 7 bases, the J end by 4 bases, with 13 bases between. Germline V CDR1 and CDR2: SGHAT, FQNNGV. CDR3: CASTMGQIYGYTF. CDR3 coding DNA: TGTGCCAGCACCATGGGACAAATCTATGGCTACACCTTC.

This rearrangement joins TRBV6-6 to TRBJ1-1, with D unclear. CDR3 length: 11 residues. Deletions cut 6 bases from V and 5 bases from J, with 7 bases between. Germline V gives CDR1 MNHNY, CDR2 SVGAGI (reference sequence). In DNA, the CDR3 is TGTGCCAGCAGCCGAGAGACTGAAGCTTTCTTT. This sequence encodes CASSRETEAFF.

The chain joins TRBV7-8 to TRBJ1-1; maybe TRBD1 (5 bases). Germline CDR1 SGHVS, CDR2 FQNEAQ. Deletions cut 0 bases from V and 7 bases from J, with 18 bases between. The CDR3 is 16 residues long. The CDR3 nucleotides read TGTGCCAGCAGCTTAGCCGGGCAGGGAAAGGATCATGAAGCTTTCTTT. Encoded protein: CASSLAGQGKDHEAFF.

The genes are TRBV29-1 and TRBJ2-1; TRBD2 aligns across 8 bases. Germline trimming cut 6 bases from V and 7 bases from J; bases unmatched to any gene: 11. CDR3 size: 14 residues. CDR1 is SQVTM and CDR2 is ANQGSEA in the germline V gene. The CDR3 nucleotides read TGCAGCGTGAGGGAGCGGGGGTCAGGGAATGAGCAGTTCTTC. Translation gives CSVRERGSGNEQFF.

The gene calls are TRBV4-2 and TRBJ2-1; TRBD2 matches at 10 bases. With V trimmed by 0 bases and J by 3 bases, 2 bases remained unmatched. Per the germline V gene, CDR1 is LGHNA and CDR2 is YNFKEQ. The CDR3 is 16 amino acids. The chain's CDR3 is CASSQEAGGRYNEQFF. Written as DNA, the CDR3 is TGTGCCAGCAGCCAAGAAGCGGGGGGGCGCTACAATGAGCAGTTCTTC.

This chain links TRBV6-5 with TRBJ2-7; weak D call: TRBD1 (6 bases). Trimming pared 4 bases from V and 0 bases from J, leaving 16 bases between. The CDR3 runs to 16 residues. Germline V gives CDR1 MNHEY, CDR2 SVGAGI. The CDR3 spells CASSSLQGLVSYEQYF. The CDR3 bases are TGTGCCAGCAGTTCCCTTCAGGGGCTCGTCTCCTACGAGCAGTACTTC.

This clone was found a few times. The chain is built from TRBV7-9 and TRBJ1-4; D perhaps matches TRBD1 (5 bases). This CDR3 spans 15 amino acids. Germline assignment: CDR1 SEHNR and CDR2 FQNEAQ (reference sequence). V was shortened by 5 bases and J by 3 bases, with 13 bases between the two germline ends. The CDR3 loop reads CASSAQGSANEKLFF. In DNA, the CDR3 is TGTGCCAGCAGCGCGCAGGGCTCAGCTAATGAAAAACTGTTTTTT.

CDR3 in DNA: TGTGCCACCAGCAGATCCAGGGTGAATGAGCAGTTCTTC. Encoded protein: CATSRSRVNEQFF. This chain links TRBV15 with TRBJ2-1; possible D gene TRBD1, 5 bases. CDR1 and CDR2 (germline): LNHNV, YYDKDF (reference sequence). V lost 2 bases and J lost 7, with 9 bases in between. The CDR3 consists of 13 residues.

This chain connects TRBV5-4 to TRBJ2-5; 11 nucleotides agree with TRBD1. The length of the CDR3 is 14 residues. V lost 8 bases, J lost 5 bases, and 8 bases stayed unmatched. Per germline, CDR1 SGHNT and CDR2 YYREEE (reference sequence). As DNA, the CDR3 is TGTGCCAGTCTCCGGGACAGGGGGACGGAGACCCAGTACTTC. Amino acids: CASLRDRGTETQYF.

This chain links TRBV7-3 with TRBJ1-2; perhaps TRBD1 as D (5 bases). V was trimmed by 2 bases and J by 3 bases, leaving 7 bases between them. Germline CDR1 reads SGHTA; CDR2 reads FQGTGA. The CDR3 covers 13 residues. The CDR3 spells CASSLQGYYGYTF. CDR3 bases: TGTGCCAGCAGCTTACAGGGATACTATGGCTACACCTTC. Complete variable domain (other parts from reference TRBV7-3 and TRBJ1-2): GAGVSQTPSNKVTEKGKYVELRCDPISGHTALYWYRQSLGQGPEFLIYFQGTGAADDSGLPNDRFFAVRPEGSVSTLKIQRTERGDSAVYLCASSLQGYYGYTFGSGTRLTVV.

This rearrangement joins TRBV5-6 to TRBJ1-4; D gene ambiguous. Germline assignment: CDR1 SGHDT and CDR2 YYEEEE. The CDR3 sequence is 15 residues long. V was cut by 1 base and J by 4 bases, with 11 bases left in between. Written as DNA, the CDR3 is TGTGCCAGCAGCTTGAGGCGGATACATAATGAAAAACTGTTTTTT. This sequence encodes CASSLRRIHNEKLFF.

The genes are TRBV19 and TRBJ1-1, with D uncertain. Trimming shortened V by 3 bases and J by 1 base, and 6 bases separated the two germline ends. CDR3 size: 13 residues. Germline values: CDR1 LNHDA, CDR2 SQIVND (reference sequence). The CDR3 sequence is CASSIEGNTEAFF. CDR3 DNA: TGTGCCAGTAGTATTGAGGGGAACACTGAAGCTTTCTTT.

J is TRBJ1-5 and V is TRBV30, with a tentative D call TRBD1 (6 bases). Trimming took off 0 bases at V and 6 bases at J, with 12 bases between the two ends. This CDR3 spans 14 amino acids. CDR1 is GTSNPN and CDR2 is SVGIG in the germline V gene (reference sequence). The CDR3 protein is CAWSVSRGSQPQHF. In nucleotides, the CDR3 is TGTGCCTGGAGTGTGAGCAGGGGAAGTCAGCCCCAGCATTTT.

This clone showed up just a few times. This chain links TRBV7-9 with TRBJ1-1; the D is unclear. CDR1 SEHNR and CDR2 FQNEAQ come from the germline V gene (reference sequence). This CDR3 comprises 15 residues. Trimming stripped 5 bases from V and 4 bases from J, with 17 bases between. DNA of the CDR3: TGTGCCAGCAGCGGGAGCGAGCAGTGGGGCACTGAAGCTTTCTTT. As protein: CASSGSEQWGTEAFF.

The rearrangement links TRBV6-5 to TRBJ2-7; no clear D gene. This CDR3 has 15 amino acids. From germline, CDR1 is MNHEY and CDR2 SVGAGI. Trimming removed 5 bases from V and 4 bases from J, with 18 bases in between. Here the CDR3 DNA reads TGTGCCAGCAGTCCATCGGGTACAAGCTGGTACGAGCAGTACTTC. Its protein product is CASSPSGTSWYEQYF.

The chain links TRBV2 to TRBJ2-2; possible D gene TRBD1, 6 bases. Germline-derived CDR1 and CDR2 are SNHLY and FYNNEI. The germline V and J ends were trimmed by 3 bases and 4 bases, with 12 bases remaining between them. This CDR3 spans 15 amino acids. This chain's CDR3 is CASSEQGWGTGELFF. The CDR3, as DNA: TGTGCCAGCAGTGAGCAGGGGTGGGGCACCGGGGAGCTGTTTTTT.

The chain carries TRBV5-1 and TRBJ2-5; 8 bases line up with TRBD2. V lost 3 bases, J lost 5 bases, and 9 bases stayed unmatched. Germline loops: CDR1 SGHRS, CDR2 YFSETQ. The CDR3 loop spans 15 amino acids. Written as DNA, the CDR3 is TGCGCCAGCAGCTCCGACGGGGGGGCAGGGGAGACCCAGTACTTC. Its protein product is CASSSDGGAGETQYF.